A selection of T cell receptor beta chains follows, all from one sample in a study of PD-1 blockade in classical Hodgkin lymphoma. Clones were sequenced by immunoSEQ multiplex PCR, and TCRdb holds only the in-frame ones, with some missing. The sample lists about 29,000 clones, about four fifths occurring once. Material: peripheral blood mononuclear cells (PBMCs), obtained before the second cycle of nivolumab. These receptors all stem from a human donor with classical Hodgkin lymphoma. Both conserved end residues are trimmed from each CDR3. The order of the fields is V gene, clone size, CDR3 protein. Only part of the rows carry a size: once, few, many, or a class if the clone is expanded.

TRBV28 | NA | ASRPGTSGYNEQF
TRBV9 | NA | ASSVVDEPGTEAF
TRBV7-9 | NA | ASSLDSRLEQY
TRBV19 | NA | ASSTGVSQPQH
TRBV7-2 | NA | ASSLRRSNQPQH
TRBV27 | NA | ASSSRTGWQPQH
TRBV18 | few | ASSSTYEQY
TRBV9 | NA | ASSVEGLSSTDTQY
TRBV7-2 | NA | ASSLVQGTGYEQY
TRBV27 | few | ASSFAGPSQPQH
TRBV7-9 | NA | ASSLAGGLTGDTQY
TRBV7-6 | NA | ASSLGLAGFEGQTQY
TRBV10-3 | NA | AIREQISLGPEAF
TRBV5-1 | NA | ASSLEAGRDYGYT
TRBV15 | NA | ATSTLWGQGNYNEQF
TRBV10-3 | NA | AISESGGARPQH
TRBV6-5 | NA | ASSPRATGELF
TRBV6-5 | few | ASMDSNTEAF
TRBV9 | NA | ASSVAGGATNEKLF
TRBV28 | NA | ASSLMGYGYT
TRBV28 | NA | ASIFVSALLNLY
TRBV18 | NA | ASSPLLSGRGQETQY
TRBV11-2 | NA | ASSEDSSNSPLH
TRBV10-3 | few | AISVENTEAF
TRBV7-8 | NA | ASSPRTGTNTEAF
TRBV18 | NA | ASSPGELSNTEAF
TRBV5-5 | NA | ASSLGARTYEQY
TRBV6-5 | NA | ASREGGEAF
TRBV2 | once | ASSWDRGRNTEAF
TRBV5-5 | NA | ASSLDLAGIQETQY
TRBV6-1 | NA | ASSSTGGVETQY
TRBV9 | NA | ASSVGKLGALGNQPQH
TRBV4-3 | NA | ASSQGLRGGLQTQY
TRBV5-4 | few | ATSGGPQETQY
TRBV28 | NA | ASSKAGSDHQPQH
TRBV29-1 | NA | SVRGGSTGELF
TRBV4-1 | NA | ASSLLHAREGVIHEQY
TRBV27 | few | ASSPRLAGEATDTQY
TRBV2 | NA | ASSREQNQPQH
TRBV4-3 | once | ASSQYVTGQGAS
TRBV6-6 | NA | ASSLGHLTDTQY
TRBV5-1 | NA | ASSLGTVSTDTQY
TRBV10-3 | NA | AIMAGSNSPLH
TRBV5-1 | NA | ASRVEANVLT
TRBV5-1 | NA | ASSPETGEGKPQH
TRBV30 | medium-sized | AWSGRMSRQPQH
TRBV7-6 | few | ASSPLAGGLVGELF
TRBV19 | once | ASSPRTGPIYNSPLH
TRBV6-6 | NA | ASSNTAAINEQF
TRBV5-1 | NA | ASSYWTGSNTEAF
TRBV6-5 | few | ASTAVYNSPLH
TRBV5-1 | NA | ASSEGTNTGELF
TRBV6-5 | NA | ASSQQGTLVSPLH
TRBV30 | NA | AWSKDRDQPQH
TRBV2 | NA | ASRLGQPQH
TRBV2 | NA | ASRDGENEQF
TRBV5-1 | few | ASSRGETEAF